The next 28 T cell receptor beta chains were all read from a single sample in a study of blood T cell repertoires in COVID-19. Profiled with immunoSEQ multiplex PCR; TCRdb holds only in-frame clones, not every one. The profile shows about 380,000 clones, approximately 81% of them singletons. Sequenced material: peripheral blood. Receptors were obtained from a young woman with acute or convalescent COVID-19.

The genes are TRBV6-6 and TRBJ1-5, with a possible D match to TRBD1 (6 bases). Per germline, CDR1 MNHNY and CDR2 SVGAGI (reference sequence). Trimming pared 7 bases from V and 4 bases from J, leaving 17 bases between. The CDR3 length is 15 residues. The CDR3 loop reads CASTYSGGPNQPQHF. Written as DNA, the CDR3 is TGTGCCAGCACCTACTCCGGGGGGCCAAATCAGCCCCAGCATTTT.

The chain is built from TRBV9 and TRBJ1-5; no reliable D call. The CDR3 sequence is 13 residues long. Germline CDR1 is SGDLS and CDR2 is YYNGEE. Trimming took 4 bases from V and 2 from J, leaving 7 bases between them. This CDR3 is CASSSQGNQPQHF. In DNA form, the CDR3 reads TGTGCCAGCAGCTCGCAGGGCAATCAGCCCCAGCATTTT.

The chain has TRBV27 and TRBJ2-7; 8 bases match TRBD2. The length of the CDR3 is 14 residues. Germline CDR1 is MNHEY and CDR2 is SMNVEV (reference sequence). V lost 7 bases and J lost 6; bases outside the gene matches: 11. The CDR3 loop reads CASKPGLGVGEQYF. The CDR3 DNA follows: TGTGCCAGCAAGCCGGGACTAGGTGTAGGCGAGCAGTACTTC.

The chain uses TRBV5-1 and TRBJ2-5; 12 bases fit TRBD1. V shed 4 bases, J shed 1 base, and the junction held 11 bases outside the gene matches. This CDR3 has 18 residues. In germline, CDR1 is SGHRS, CDR2 YFSETQ. The CDR3 loop reads CASSLSGTGGSGQETQYF. CDR3 in DNA: TGCGCCAGCAGCCTATCCGGGACAGGGGGCTCGGGCCAAGAGACCCAGTACTTC.

The chain carries TRBV27 and TRBJ2-5; perhaps TRBD1 as D (6 bases). The CDR3 is 12 residues long. The V gene lost 8 bases and the J gene lost 2 bases, with 9 bases spanning the gap. CDR1 and CDR2 from the germline V gene are MNHEY and SMNVEV (reference sequence). The CDR3 nucleotides are TGTGCCAGCGCGGACAGACAAGAGACCCAGTACTTC. Protein product: CASADRQETQYF.

This rearrangement joins TRBV9 to TRBJ1-6; D might be TRBD1 (5 bases). The V end lost 4 bases, the J end lost 8 bases, and 19 bases lay between the germline ends. The germline CDR1 and CDR2 sequences are SGDLS and YYNGEE. The CDR3 has 16 residues. CDR3 in DNA: TGTGCCAGCAGCCCTCACCTGGACAAAGACTATTCACCCCTCCACTTT. Translation: CASSPHLDKDYSPLHF.

The chain employs TRBV11-2 and TRBJ1-2; 7 bases align to TRBD1. V trimming: 3 bases; J trimming: 5 bases; junction bases outside the gene matches: 9. Germline CDR1 is SGHAT and CDR2 is FQNNGV. This CDR3 has 15 amino acids. CDR3 loop: CASSLIDRDSYGYTF. CDR3 nucleotide sequence: TGTGCCAGCAGCTTGATCGACAGGGACTCATATGGCTACACCTTC.

The gene calls are TRBV6-4 and TRBJ1-2; D not resolved. The CDR3 runs to 16 residues. V lost 3 bases and J lost 8, with 22 bases in between. The germline gives CDR1 MRHNA, CDR2 SNTAGT. The CDR3 sequence is CASSEQPDRPGEGYTF. In nucleotides, the CDR3 is TGTGCCAGCAGTGAGCAGCCCGATCGACCCGGGGAGGGCTACACCTTC.

The rearrangement uses TRBV12-3 or TRBV12-4 and TRBJ1-1, with TRBD1 matching over 8 bases. V lost 5 bases, J lost 8 bases, and 7 bases stayed unmatched. The CDR3 covers 13 residues. CDR3 bases: TGTGCCAGCAGTGTACAGGGGGTGGCGGAAGCTTTCTTT. Its translation: CASSVQGVAEAFF.

The V gene is TRBV14, the J gene TRBJ2-7; the match to TRBD1 covers 7 bases. Unmatched junction bases numbered 7, after V lost 2 bases and J lost 0 bases. The CDR3 totals 16 residues. CDR1 and CDR2 from the germline V gene are SGHDN and FVKESK. The CDR3 DNA reads as TGTGCCAGCAGCCAACTAGGACAGGCGAGCTCCTACGAGCAGTACTTC. It yields the protein CASSQLGQASSYEQYF.

V gene TRBV6-5 combines with J gene TRBJ1-3, with D tentatively TRBD1 (5 bases). The length of the CDR3 is 15 residues. The ends were cut back, 0 bases at V and 0 bases at J, with 6 bases in the middle. The germline CDR1 and CDR2 sequences are MNHEY and SVGAGI. The CDR3 nucleotides are TGTGCCAGCAGTTACTCAGGGGTCTCTGGAAACACCATATATTTT. It yields the protein CASSYSGVSGNTIYF.

The sample holds one count of this clone. The chain links TRBV5-8 to TRBJ2-7; tentative D call: TRBD2 (6 bases). Germline V gives CDR1 SGHTS, CDR2 YDEGEE. Between the trimmed V and J ends, which lost 2 bases and 3 bases, there was a span of 12 bases. The CDR3 spans 14 residues. The CDR3 spells CASSFPSENYEQYF. The CDR3, as DNA: TGTGCCAGCAGCTTTCCTAGCGAGAACTACGAGCAGTACTTC.

In its sample, this clone was seen once. The chain joins TRBV27 to TRBJ2-1; no firm D call. This CDR3 spans 14 amino acids. Germline CDR1 is MNHEY and CDR2 is SMNVEV (reference sequence). V shed 5 bases and J shed 6 bases, with 14 bases lying between them. The CDR3 region has the DNA TGTGCCAGCAGTCCCCCTCCGAGCCTCAATGAGCAGTTCTTC. Translating it yields CASSPPPSLNEQFF.

Note on this clone: Other DNA sequences within the sample encode an identical CDR3. The chain uses TRBV5-1 and TRBJ2-7, with TRBD2 identical over 8 bases. CDR3 length: 14 residues. After removal of 0 bases from V and 1 base from J, the junction contained 0 bases not matched to a gene. Germline CDR1 SGHRS, CDR2 YFSETQ. The CDR3 sequence is CASSLAGGSYEQYF. The DNA of the CDR3 is TGCGCCAGCAGCTTGGCGGGAGGGTCCTACGAGCAGTACTTC.

The chain has TRBV6-5 and TRBJ2-2, with D maybe TRBD1 (6 bases). CDR3 length: 15 amino acids. V shed 5 bases and J shed 5 bases, with 15 bases lying between them. The germline CDR1 and CDR2 sequences are MNHEY and SVGAGI. This CDR3 reads CASSTRGWRTGELFF. The CDR3 DNA reads as TGTGCCAGCAGTACCAGGGGTTGGAGGACCGGGGAGCTGTTTTTT.

CDR3 sequence (DNA): TGTGCCAGCAGCGTAGCAAAGGGGCTAAACACTGAAGCTTTCTTT. Residues: CASSVAKGLNTEAFF. The chain couples TRBV9 to TRBJ1-1; a weak D match, TRBD1 (5 bases). Between the trimmed V and J ends, which lost 0 bases and 2 bases, there was a span of 11 bases. Germline V gene sequence: CDR1 SGDLS, CDR2 YYNGEE. This CDR3 region has 15 residues.

This clone was counted between two and nine times. The rearrangement joins TRBV6-2 or TRBV6-3 to TRBJ2-7; the match to TRBD2 covers 8 bases. The CDR3 runs 14 residues. CDR1 is MNHEY and CDR2 is SVGEGT in the germline V gene. The V gene end was trimmed by 2 bases and the J gene end by 0 bases; junction bases not matched to a gene: 0. This CDR3 is CASSYGTSSYEQYF. CDR3 nucleotide sequence: TGTGCCAGCAGTTACGGGACTAGCTCCTACGAGCAGTACTTC.

J is TRBJ1-4 and V is TRBV6-5; the match to TRBD1 covers 7 bases. The length of the CDR3 is 13 residues. In germline, CDR1 is MNHEY, CDR2 SVGAGI. Trimming took 10 bases from V and 3 from J; bases not matched to a gene: 5. The CDR3 bases are TGTGCCATCAGGACAGGACCTAATGAAAAACTGTTTTTT. This sequence encodes CAIRTGPNEKLFF.

V usage is TRBV9 and J usage is TRBJ1-1; 8 bases are shared with TRBD1. The CDR3 totals 15 residues. The trim removed 3 bases at V and 0 bases at J, leaving 4 bases unmatched. Germline CDR1 SGDLS, CDR2 YYNGEE. The CDR3 protein is CASSGGQGLNTEAFF. Here the CDR3 DNA reads TGTGCCAGCAGCGGCGGACAGGGTTTGAACACTGAAGCTTTCTTT.

This chain links TRBV5-1 with TRBJ2-3; D uncertain. The CDR3 extends over 14 amino acids. With 0 bases removed from V and 0 bases from J, the gap between germline ends came to 5 bases. CDR1 SGHRS and CDR2 YFSETQ come from the germline V gene. DNA of the CDR3: TGCGCCAGCAGCTTGGTTGGCAGCACAGATACGCAGTATTTT. Protein product: CASSLVGSTDTQYF. Variable domain in full (rest from reference TRBV5-1 and TRBJ2-3): KAGVTQTPRYLIKTRGQQVTLSCSPISGHRSVSWYQQTPGQGLQFLFEYFSETQRNKGNFPGRFSGRQFSNSRSEMNVSTLELGDSALYLCASSLVGSTDTQYFGPGTRLTVL.

The chain links TRBV19 to TRBJ2-7; tentative D call: TRBD2 (6 bases). CDR3 length: 16 amino acids. Germline lookup yields CDR1 LNHDA and CDR2 SQIVND (reference sequence). V was pared by 5 bases and J by 1 base, with 18 bases between. The CDR3, as DNA: TGTGCCAGTAGTCCTCATGGGGGGAAAGATTCCTACGAGCAGTACTTC. It translates to CASSPHGGKDSYEQYF.

This clone was counted once. The V gene is TRBV20-1, the J gene TRBJ2-3; TRBD2 might be the D (5 bases). Trimming stripped 5 bases from V and 1 base from J, with 16 bases between. The CDR3 is 15 amino acids. CDR1 DFQATT and CDR2 SNEGSKA come from the germline V gene (reference sequence). Here the CDR3 reads CSAGGPARGTDTQYF. In nucleotides, the CDR3 is TGCAGTGCTGGTGGACCGGCGAGGGGCACAGATACGCAGTATTTT.

In this sample, this clone turned up a few times. This chain connects TRBV10-3 to TRBJ2-1; 8 bases are a match to TRBD1. Trimming took 8 bases from V and 7 from J; bases not matched to a gene: 4. Germline V gives CDR1 ENHRY, CDR2 SYGVKD. The CDR3 totals 12 residues. CDR3 DNA sequence: TGTGCCATCGCGGACAGGGAAAATGAGCAGTTCTTC. Translation gives CAIADRENEQFF.

The chain has TRBV28 and TRBJ1-2, with TRBD1 matching 9 bases. CDR3 length: 14 residues. Germline assignment: CDR1 MDHEN and CDR2 SYDVKM. The ends lost 5 bases at V and 6 bases at J; junction bases unmatched: 7. DNA of the CDR3: TGTGCCAGCAGTGTAATCGGGACAGGGAATGGCTACACCTTC. It specifies CASSVIGTGNGYTF.

The chain links TRBV11-2 to TRBJ2-2; 8 bases agree with TRBD2. The CDR3 sequence is 15 residues long. Germline loops: CDR1 SGHAT, CDR2 FQNNGV. V gave up 8 bases and J gave up 6 bases; unmatched junction bases: 11. Here the CDR3 reads CASGHQRETAGELFF. The CDR3 DNA reads as TGTGCCAGCGGCCACCAGCGGGAGACGGCCGGGGAGCTGTTTTTT.

The chain couples TRBV12-3 or TRBV12-4 to TRBJ2-7; D possibly corresponds to TRBD2 (5 bases). The CDR3 extends over 11 amino acids. The germline V and J ends were trimmed by 10 bases and 4 bases, with 11 bases remaining between them. CDR3 amino acids: CATKSGYEQYF. CDR3 sequence (DNA): TGTGCCACCAAGTCGGGATACGAGCAGTACTTC.

The chain combines TRBV5-1 with TRBJ1-2, with 7 bases fitting TRBD1. Germline V gives CDR1 SGHRS, CDR2 YFSETQ. The CDR3 spans 15 residues. After removal of 4 bases from V and 7 bases from J, the junction contained 13 bases not matched to a gene. CDR3 in DNA: TGCGCCAGCAGCCTCTCTGGACAGGTTACCGGTGGCTACACCTTC. It is translated as CASSLSGQVTGGYTF.

V usage is TRBV3-1 (or the pseudogene TRBV3-2) and J usage is TRBJ2-1, with TRBD2 identical over 10 bases. CDR1 and CDR2 from the germline V gene are LGHDT and YNNKEL (reference sequence). Trimming at V came to 3 bases and at J to 6 bases, leaving 14 bases not matched to a gene. CDR3 size: 18 residues. CDR3 sequence (DNA): TGTGCCAGCAGCCAGGGCCTAGCGGGAGCCCTTTTCGCCAATGAGCAGTTCTTC. This gives the protein CASSQGLAGALFANEQFF.